Below, 27 T cell receptor beta chains from the same sample are listed, as sequenced in a study of blood T cells in healthy people across ages. PCR was performed a second time for about 6 to 11 cycles using a sample-barcoded 5' primer and a J-beta primer mix. MiXCR, run by TCRdb on the 5' RACE reads, gives a single entry per CDR3 protein. The sample lists roughly 1 million distinct CDR3 sequences, around 25% occurring once. These data were also reused for a study on T cells of mothers and their children.

Sequencing used blood. The receptors were gathered from a girl aged 2 to 10 in good health.

This clonotype was seen only a few times. Here the CDR3 DNA reads TGTGCCAGCAGCTTGGATCAGGGGACAAACACCGGGGAGCTGTTTTTT. As protein: CASSLDQGTNTGELFF. The chain has TRBV7-9 and TRBJ2-2; TRBD1 is a possible D gene (6 bases). Per germline, CDR1 SEHNR and CDR2 FQNEAQ (reference sequence). The germline V and J ends were trimmed by 3 bases and 2 bases, with 13 bases remaining between them. The CDR3 has 16 amino acids.

This clonotype was seen more than once but under ten times. The chain uses TRBV20-1 and TRBJ2-1; TRBD2 agrees at 14 bases. J lost 8 bases, V lost 4 bases, and 4 bases had no gene match. The germline CDR1 and CDR2 sequences are DFQATT and SNEGSKA (reference sequence). The CDR3 contains 14 residues. The CDR3 reads CSAKGLAGEYEQFF. The CDR3 coding sequence is TGCAGTGCTAAGGGACTAGCGGGAGAATATGAGCAGTTCTTC.

The rearrangement joins TRBV20-1 to TRBJ2-3; D perhaps matches TRBD2 (5 bases). Germline V CDR1 and CDR2: DFQATT, SNEGSKA (reference sequence). Trimming removed 3 bases from V and 6 bases from J, with 28 bases in between. The CDR3 runs to 18 residues. CDR3 sequence reads: CSASRTSPPRGVLDTQYF. In DNA form, the CDR3 reads TGCAGTGCTAGTCGGACTTCACCGCCTCGTGGTGTGTTGGATACGCAGTATTTT.

V gene TRBV6-6 combines with J gene TRBJ1-1; the match to TRBD1 covers 8 bases. This CDR3 spans 15 amino acids. J was trimmed by 0 bases and V by 6 bases; bases with no gene match: 6. CDR1 and CDR2 (germline): MNHNY, SVGAGI (reference sequence). The CDR3 nucleotides are TGTGCCAGCAGCTACACAGGGGGGTTGAACACTGAAGCTTTCTTT. The encoded protein is CASSYTGGLNTEAFF.

This clonotype has only a few counts. The J gene is TRBJ1-1, the V gene TRBV29-1; D is unclear. Per germline, CDR1 SQVTM and CDR2 ANQGSEA. Trimming stripped 5 bases from V and 0 bases from J, with 7 bases between. The CDR3 extends over 12 amino acids. CDR3 coding DNA: TGCAGCGTTAAACCGATGAACACTGAAGCTTTCTTT. It specifies CSVKPMNTEAFF.

This clonotype has more than one count but fewer than ten. CDR3 sequence: CASSNPSSNYEQYF. The CDR3 nucleotides read TGTGCCAGCAGTAACCCTTCAAGCAACTACGAGCAGTACTTC. The V gene is TRBV12-3 or TRBV12-4, the J gene TRBJ2-7; the D is unclear. Trimming stripped 5 bases from V and 3 bases from J, with 14 bases between. This CDR3 region has 14 residues.

The chain joins TRBV7-9 to TRBJ1-4; 7 bases fit TRBD1. After removal of 5 bases from V and 4 bases from J, the junction contained 7 bases not matched to a gene. CDR1 is SEHNR, CDR2 FQNEAQ, per germline (reference sequence). The CDR3 runs to 15 residues. The DNA for the CDR3 is TGTGCCAGCAGCCCGCAGACAGGGCTTAATGAAAAACTGTTTTTT. Amino acid sequence: CASSPQTGLNEKLFF. Based on the CDR3 plus reference TRBV7-9 and TRBJ1-4, the full variable domain is DTGVSQNPRHKITKRGQNVTFRCDPISEHNRLYWYRQTLGQGPEFLTYFQNEAQLEKSRLLSDRFSAERPKGSFSTLEIQRTEQGDSAMYLCASSPQTGLNEKLFFGSGTQLSVL.

This clonotype was counted only a few times. The rearrangement uses TRBV5-1 and TRBJ1-6; D is ambiguous. CDR3 length equals 12 residues. Trimming pared 4 bases from V and 10 bases from J, leaving 9 bases between. Germline V CDR1 and CDR2: SGHRS, YFSETQ. The CDR3 spells CASSPDLSPLHF. As DNA, the CDR3 is TGCGCCAGCAGCCCGGACTTGTCACCCCTCCACTTT.

This clonotype was seen a handful of times. The chain links TRBV20-1 to TRBJ2-4; D is perhaps TRBD1 (6 bases). The length of the CDR3 is 15 residues. V lost 1 base and J 6 bases, leaving 16 bases between the germline ends. Per germline, CDR1 DFQATT and CDR2 SNEGSKA (reference sequence). Here the CDR3 reads CSARAAQGGGNIQYF. The CDR3 nucleotides are TGCAGTGCTAGAGCCGCACAGGGTGGGGGAAACATTCAGTACTTC.

The rearrangement uses TRBV4-1 and TRBJ2-7; D may be TRBD1 or TRBD2 (5 bases each). The germline CDR1 and CDR2 sequences are MGHRA and YSYEKL. Trimming cost V 1 base and J 3 bases, with 13 bases left between them. The CDR3 consists of 15 residues. The CDR3 sequence is CASSQGGDGSYEQYF. The CDR3 DNA reads TGCGCCAGCAGCCAAGGAGGGGACGGCAGCTACGAGCAGTACTTC.

This chain connects TRBV6-6 to TRBJ2-4; 9 nucleotides agree with TRBD2. Germline CDR1 is MNHNY and CDR2 is SVGAGI (reference sequence). The CDR3 length is 16 residues. The J segment lost 8 bases and the V segment lost 7 bases, leaving 15 bases of the junction unmatched. The CDR3 here is CASTTSGPIAGDIQYF. In DNA form, the CDR3 reads TGTGCCAGCACTACCAGCGGGCCAATAGCGGGGGACATTCAGTACTTC.

This clonotype was counted a few times. The chain recombines TRBV9 with TRBJ2-3; D is uncertain. Looked up from germline, CDR1 is SGDLS and CDR2 is YYNGEE. The CDR3 runs to 16 residues. The V end was cut by 3 bases, the J end by 1 base, with 15 bases between. As DNA, the CDR3 is TGTGCCAGCAGCGGCCAAGTTGGAACCGGCACAGATACGCAGTATTTT. It translates to CASSGQVGTGTDTQYF.

This clonotype was observed a few times. V gene TRBV19 combines with J gene TRBJ1-4; TRBD1 might be the D (5 bases). V shed 6 bases and J shed 5 bases, with 19 bases lying between them. Germline loops: CDR1 LNHDA, CDR2 SQIVND (reference sequence). This CDR3 has 16 amino acids. In nucleotides, the CDR3 is TGTGCCAGTAGCGCTCTTGGGGCCGGGGGAAATGAAAAACTGTTTTTT. Translating gives CASSALGAGGNEKLFF.

The chain couples TRBV7-9 to TRBJ1-4, with a possible D match to TRBD1 (5 bases). Looked up from germline, CDR1 is SEHNR and CDR2 is FQNEAQ (reference sequence). Trimming took 0 bases from V and 4 from J, leaving 24 bases between them. The CDR3 is 20 residues long. CDR3 in DNA: TGTGCCAGCAGCTTAGCGCGCGTCGCTAGTAGGGGCTGGTTTAATGAAAAACTGTTTTTT. Protein sequence: CASSLARVASRGWFNEKLFF.

The chain is built from TRBV11-3 and TRBJ1-3; D gene uncertain. This CDR3 is built from 17 residues. Trimming removed 3 bases at V and 0 bases at J, with 15 bases between. Germline V gene data show CDR1 as SGHNT and CDR2 as YENEEA. The CDR3 loop is CASSFAVGRYSGNTIYF. The CDR3 DNA sequence: TGTGCCAGCAGCTTCGCGGTCGGCCGATACTCTGGAAACACCATATATTTT.

In this sample, this clonotype turned up a few times. J is TRBJ2-5 and V is TRBV10-3; maybe TRBD1 (6 bases). The better agreement between TRBJ2-7 and the DNA end casts doubt on the J call. Germline V CDR1 and CDR2: ENHRY, SYGVKD. This CDR3 spans 12 amino acids. The CDR3 DNA is TGTGCCATCAGCCTCAGGGGAGACGAGCAGTACTTC. Protein product: CAISLRGDEQYF.

This chain connects TRBV6-5 to TRBJ1-6, with D unresolved. Trimming removed 4 bases from V and 9 bases from J, with 7 bases in between. CDR1 is MNHEY, CDR2 SVGAGI, per germline. The CDR3 sequence is 12 residues long. The CDR3 loop reads CASSSWGSPLHF. In DNA form, the CDR3 reads TGTGCCAGCAGTTCCTGGGGTTCACCCCTCCACTTT.

This clonotype was counted a few times. This chain joins TRBV7-2 and TRBJ1-5; possible D gene TRBD1, 6 bases. This CDR3 is 16 amino acids long. V dropped 5 bases and J dropped 4 bases, with 18 bases sitting between them. CDR1 is SGHTA, CDR2 FQGNSA, per germline. CDR3 in DNA: TGTGCCAGCAGCCGTTCCCTAGACAGGCTTAATCAGCCCCAGCATTTT. Translating gives CASSRSLDRLNQPQHF.

The rearrangement joins TRBV6-2 or TRBV6-3 to TRBJ2-5, with a tentative D call TRBD1 (5 bases). The ends were cut back, 2 bases at V and 1 base at J, with 11 bases in the middle. Germline V gene sequence: CDR1 MNHEY, CDR2 SVGEGT. The CDR3 is made up of 15 amino acids. DNA for the CDR3: TGTGCCAGCAGTTACCTAAGGGGAATCCAAGAGACCCAGTACTTC. Translation: CASSYLRGIQETQYF.

The genes are TRBV10-3 and TRBJ2-7, with a possible D match to TRBD1 (6 bases). The CDR3 has 16 residues. CDR1 is ENHRY and CDR2 is SYGVKD in the germline V gene. The V and J ends lost 2 bases and 0 bases respectively, with 14 bases between them. The CDR3 DNA reads as TGTGCCATCAGTGAGCCGGTTGAGGACAGCTCCTACGAGCAGTACTTC. It specifies CAISEPVEDSSYEQYF.

This clonotype was seen a handful of times. The chain has TRBV13 and TRBJ1-4; D is uncertain. The CDR3 is 14 amino acids. Germline V gene data show CDR1 as PRHDT and CDR2 as FYEKMQ (reference sequence). The V end was cut by 0 bases, the J end by 5 bases, with 7 bases between. The CDR3 here is CASSLGSDNEKLFF. CDR3 nucleotides: TGTGCCAGCAGCTTAGGATCCGACAATGAAAAACTGTTTTTT.

This chain joins TRBV20-1 and TRBJ2-1; D is unresolved. Germline assignment: CDR1 DFQATT and CDR2 SNEGSKA (reference sequence). The CDR3 loop spans 13 amino acids. V lost 2 bases to trimming and J lost 6 bases, with 11 bases between them. The CDR3 DNA sequence: TGCAGTGCTAGAAGGCCAGTCCTCAATGAGCAGTTCTTC. Protein sequence: CSARRPVLNEQFF.

The CDR3 loop reads CSVVWGFTDTQYF. The CDR3 nucleotides are TGCAGCGTTGTTTGGGGCTTCACAGATACGCAGTATTTT. The chain has TRBV29-1 and TRBJ2-3; D is possibly TRBD1 (5 bases). CDR1 is SQVTM, CDR2 ANQGSEA, per germline. With 4 bases removed from V and 2 bases from J, the gap between germline ends came to 10 bases. The CDR3 is made up of 13 amino acids.

The J gene is TRBJ2-5, the V gene TRBV3-1; D gene unclear. In germline, CDR1 is LGHDT, CDR2 YNNKEL (reference sequence). The CDR3 is made up of 15 amino acids. V lost 4 bases and J lost 5, with 17 bases in between. CDR3 region: CASSRLSGVVETQYF. The CDR3 DNA is TGTGCCAGCAGCCGTCTCAGTGGGGTTGTGGAGACCCAGTACTTC.

The chain carries TRBV20-1 and TRBJ2-5; 9 bases are shared with TRBD2. The end of the DNA fits TRBJ2-1 better, so the J call may be wrong. The CDR3 runs 14 residues. Germline loops: CDR1 DFQATT, CDR2 SNEGSKA (reference sequence). CDR3 coding DNA: TGCAGTGCTAGATTGACTAGCGGTTACAATGAGCAGTTCTTC. It specifies CSARLTSGYNEQFF.

This sequence joins TRBV7-9 and TRBJ2-7; a weak D match, TRBD1 (6 bases). This CDR3 comprises 14 residues. The germline gives CDR1 SEHNR, CDR2 FQNEAQ (reference sequence). Trimming pared 5 bases from V and 3 bases from J, leaving 14 bases between. The CDR3 protein is CASSTDSNLYEQYF. The CDR3 nucleotides are TGTGCCAGCAGCACGGACAGCAACCTCTACGAGCAGTACTTC.

As to this clonotype: A much larger clone differs from this one at a single base, so this may be a read error. V gene TRBV27 combines with J gene TRBJ2-5; D is undetermined. The end of the DNA is better explained by TRBJ2-7, so the J call may be wrong. The CDR3 sequence is 13 residues long. Germline assignment: CDR1 MNHEY and CDR2 SMNVEV (reference sequence). DNA for the CDR3: TGTGCCAGCAGTTTCAGAGAATCCTACGAGCAGTACTTC. It yields the protein CASSFRESYEQYF.